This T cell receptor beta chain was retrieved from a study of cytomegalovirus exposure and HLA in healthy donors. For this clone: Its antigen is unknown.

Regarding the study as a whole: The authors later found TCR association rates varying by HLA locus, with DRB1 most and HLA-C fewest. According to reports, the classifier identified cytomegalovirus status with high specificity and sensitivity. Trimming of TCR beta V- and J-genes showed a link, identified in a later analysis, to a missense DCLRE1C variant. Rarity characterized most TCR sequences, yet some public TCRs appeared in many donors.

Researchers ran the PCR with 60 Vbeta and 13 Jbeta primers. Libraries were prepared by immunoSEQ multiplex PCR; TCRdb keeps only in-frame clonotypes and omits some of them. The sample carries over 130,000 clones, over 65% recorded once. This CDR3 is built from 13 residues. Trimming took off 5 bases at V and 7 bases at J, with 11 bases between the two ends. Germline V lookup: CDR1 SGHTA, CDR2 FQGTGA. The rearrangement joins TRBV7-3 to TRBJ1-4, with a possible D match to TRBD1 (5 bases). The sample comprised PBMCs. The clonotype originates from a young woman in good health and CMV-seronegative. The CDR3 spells CASSQGFGEKLFF. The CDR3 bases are TGTGCCAGCAGCCAGGGATTCGGTGAAAAACTGTTTTTT. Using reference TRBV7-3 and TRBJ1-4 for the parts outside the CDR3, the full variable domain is GAGVSQTPSNKVTEKGKYVELRCDPISGHTALYWYRQSLGQGPEFLIYFQGTGAADDSGLPNDRFFAVRPEGSVSTLKIQRTERGDSAVYLCASSQGFGEKLFFGSGTQLSVL.